This section outlines one T cell receptor beta chain sequence together with its context. Its antigen remains undetermined. Base qualities are not recorded, but no much larger clone differs from it by a single base. TCRbeta CDR3 regions were sequenced with the immunoSEQ Assay. After extraction, genomic DNA underwent amplification by bias-controlled multiplex PCR, followed by high-throughput sequencing. For the original study's pipeline: To quantify the absolute abundance of each unique TCRbeta CDR3 region, sequences were collapsed and filtered. T cell fraction was estimated by normalization of TCRbeta template counts to usable DNA, with usable DNA being measured through amplification of reference genes present in all nucleated cells. Repertoire TCRs were annotated as SARS-CoV-2-specific when V gene, CDR3 amino acid sequence and J gene were exactly matched to a known reactive TCR set. The reference SARS-CoV-2 TCR set was derived from MIRA and filtered for enrichment in COVID-19-positive ImmuneCODE repertoires, a step that removed public or cross-reactive TCRs. Using the MIRA antigens, annotated TCRs were further analysed by specific ORF or by position within an ORF. Breadth was defined as the number of annotated unique rearrangements divided by the total number of unique productive rearrangements, and depth was defined as the summed frequency of the annotated unique rearrangements. Two-sided Wilcoxon rank-sum tests were applied when comparing TCR breadth between groups. Held by TCRdb, this immuneACCESS table contains in-frame sequences only and omits some clones. Under half of the omission traces to an unresolved V gene where checked; the cause of the rest is unknown. V, J and clone size were drawn from that table, and D and trimming were deduced from the DNA. Within this sample are 350,000 to 400,000 clones, with about 85% of them counted one time only. The ten largest make up approximately 3.7% of the sample.

The sample's treatment or condition label is to be understood as: some 20 received Ad26.COV2.S at low or high dose, single or two shots; 5 received placebo; per-sample allocation not given. For vaccine and placebo recipients, repertoires were sequenced using samples collected on day 63 after the first injection. Between 29 July and 7 August 2020, Cohort 1b enrolled 25 adults aged 18-55 years at one site in Boston, USA. Ad26.COV2.S was a replication-incompetent adenovirus type 26 vector that expressed a prefusion-stabilized SARS-CoV-2 spike protein derived from the original Wuhan strain. This record belongs to a study of Ad26.COV2.S vaccination and SARS-CoV-2 variants (dated by TCRdb to the early 2020s). As for the study more broadly: Donors in the vaccine arm were drawn from COV1001, a phase I-IIa trial of Ad26.COV2.S in healthy adults that was multicentre, randomized, double-blind and placebo-controlled. Ad26.COV2.S was administered intramuscularly at 5 x 10^10 or 1 x 10^11 viral particles, either as a single shot or as two shots given 56 days apart. The TCR-sequenced set comprised approximately 32 samples: some 19 Ad26.COV2.S vaccine recipients, 5 placebo recipients and 8 SARS-CoV-2 convalescent individuals. Investigators did not know the trial group allocation while performing experiments and assessing outcomes. TCRbeta repertoire sequencing was used to assess the specificity and breadth of SARS-CoV-2-reactive T cell receptors after Ad26.COV2.S vaccination. Participants in the trial were split at random into five groups of five each, receiving low-dose or high-dose Ad26.COV2.S once or twice, or else placebo on both occasions. The paper as a whole reports these results and caveats: After vaccination, spike-specific CD8+ and CD4+ T cell responses were reported to show substantial breadth. The study lacked the statistical power to compare responses across vaccine doses or regimens. Higher spike-specific TCR breadth was observed in Ad26.COV2.S recipients than in placebo recipients (P = 0.0014). Vaccine and placebo recipients had comparable non-spike TCR breadth, which fits with the vaccine containing only spike. It was noted by the authors that total T cell responses may have been underestimated by the TCR breadth and depth analyses.

Taken from cysteine to phenylalanine, the CDR3 has 15 residues. This entry keeps only the CDR3 DNA: 45 bases, framed from base 1. Trimming accounts for 10 bases at V and 1 base at J, while the number of junction bases matched to no gene is 7. Looking up the germline V gene (reference sequence) yields CDR1 LNHDA and CDR2 SQIVND. This clonotype was obtained from a person between 18 and 65 years old who received the Ad26.COV2.S COVID-19 vaccine or a placebo. This specimen consisted of peripheral blood, obtained in a trial of Ad26.COV2.S vaccine versus placebo. Rearrangement joined TRBV19 to TRBJ1-3; TRBD1 aligns with 10 central bases. The CDR3 reads CATSPGQGSGNTIYF. The DNA sequence is TGTGCCACATCGCCGGGACAGGGGTCTGGAAACACCATATATTTT.